These 31 T cell receptor beta chains came from one sample sequenced in a study of early T cells in non-severe SARS-CoV-2 infection. TCRdb re-derived calls from the 5' RACE reads in MiXCR, one entry per CDR3 protein. The sample lists some 37,000 distinct CDR3 sequences, nearly 10% seen once, with approximately 12% in the top ten. The material sequenced was whole blood. The receptors derive from an adult who was a healthcare worker with PCR-confirmed SARS-CoV-2 infection or an uninfected control (not recorded which).

This clonotype was counted a few times. The chain has TRBV2 and TRBJ1-4; 9 bases match TRBD1. CDR1 is SNHLY, CDR2 FYNNEI, per germline. V lost 3 bases to trimming and J lost 6 bases; unmatched junction nucleotides: 5. This CDR3 is built from 15 residues. Here the CDR3 DNA reads TGTGCCAGCAGTGAGCGGGGGACAGGGTATGAAAAACTGTTTTTT. This encodes CASSERGTGYEKLFF.

This clonotype was seen ten or more times. This sequence joins TRBV7-9 and TRBJ2-6; D uncertain. V lost 10 bases and J lost 0, with 10 bases in between. Germline CDR1 and CDR2: SEHNR and FQNEAQ (reference sequence). CDR3 length equals 14 residues. CDR3 sequence reads: CATIKPSGANVLTF. The DNA for the CDR3 is TGTGCCACCATAAAGCCCTCTGGGGCCAACGTCCTGACTTTC.

This clonotype occurred many times. The V and J genes are TRBV12-3 or TRBV12-4 and TRBJ1-1, with unresolved D. The CDR3 is 14 amino acids. The V gene lost 3 bases and the J gene lost 0 bases, with 8 bases spanning the gap. CDR3 amino acids: CASSFKEMNTEAFF. For the CDR3, the DNA is TGTGCCAGCAGTTTCAAGGAGATGAACACTGAAGCTTTCTTT.

Details on this clonotype: One end of the junction is discordant with germline, which a read error may explain. CDR3 in amino acids: CASSKAGQGAYREKLFF. DNA for the CDR3: TGTGCCAGCAGTAAAGCGGGACAGGGGGCTTATCGGGAAAAACTGTTTTTT. The chain joins TRBV2 to TRBJ1-4; TRBD1 aligns across 12 bases. The CDR3 runs to 17 residues. Looked up from germline, CDR1 is SNHLY and CDR2 is FYNNEI. Variable domain in full (rest from reference TRBV2 and TRBJ1-4): EPEVTQTPSHQVTQMGQEVILRCVPISNHLYFYWYRQILGQKVEFLVSFYNNEISEKSEIFDDQFSVERPDGSNFTLKIRSTKLEDSAMYFCASSKAGQGAYREKLFFGSGTQLSVL.

As to this clonotype: Given a much more abundant clone one base away, this may be a read error. The chain employs TRBV2 and TRBJ2-1; TRBD2 matches at 7 bases. This CDR3 is 14 amino acids long. Germline CDR1 SNHLY, CDR2 FYNNEI. CDR3: CASYRLAVYDEQFF. In DNA, the CDR3 is TGTGCCAGCTACCGACTAGCAGTCTACGATGAGCAGTTCTTC.

In this sample, this clonotype turned up a few times. The CDR3 is CASSFGTSGPWRELFF. DNA of the CDR3: TGTGCCAGCAGCTTCGGGACTAGCGGGCCATGGAGGGAGCTGTTTTTT. This sequence joins TRBV7-6 and TRBJ2-2, with 12 positions matching TRBD2. V lost 3 bases to trimming and J lost 9 bases; unmatched junction nucleotides: 8. The CDR3 runs 16 residues. Germline CDR1 is SGHVS and CDR2 is FNYEAQ.

This clonotype came up many times. The J gene is TRBJ1-3, the V gene TRBV3-1; the D gene is possibly TRBD1 (5 bases). Trimming cost V 3 bases and J 0 bases, with 18 bases left between them. The CDR3 has 18 amino acids. The germline gives CDR1 LGHDT, CDR2 YNNKEL (reference sequence). The CDR3 DNA is TGTGCCAGCAGCCACGACCGGACAAGATATAGCTCTGGAAACACCATATATTTT. Translated: CASSHDRTRYSSGNTIYF.

The sample holds many counts of this clonotype. CDR3 sequence: CASSGTLVSGANVLTF. CDR3 DNA sequence: TGTGCCAGCAGTGGGACCCTCGTATCGGGGGCCAACGTCCTGACTTTC. The V call is TRBV28, the J call TRBJ2-6; D tentatively fits TRBD1 or TRBD2 (5 bases each). The germline CDR1 and CDR2 sequences are MDHEN and SYDVKM. Trimming stripped 5 bases from V and 4 bases from J, with 15 bases between. The CDR3 is made up of 16 amino acids.

The chain has TRBV11-2 and TRBJ2-1, with 9 bases matching TRBD1. CDR3 length: 18 residues. The J segment lost 2 bases and the V segment lost 5 bases, leaving 13 bases of the junction unmatched. Germline V gene sequence: CDR1 SGHAT, CDR2 FQNNGV. The CDR3 DNA reads as TGTGCCAGCAGCGCACACGCTCCGGGACAGGGAACCTACAATGAGCAGTTCTTC. Amino acid sequence: CASSAHAPGQGTYNEQFF. The whole variable domain, remainder taken from reference TRBV11-2 and TRBJ2-1, is EAGVAQSPRYKIIEKRQSVAFWCNPISGHATLYWYQQILGQGPKLLIQFQNNGVVDDSQLPKDRFSAERLKGVDSTLKIQPAKLEDSAVYLCASSAHAPGQGTYNEQFFGPGTRLTVL.

The chain uses TRBV4-2 and TRBJ2-3, with D perhaps matching TRBD2 (7 bases). Germline V gene data show CDR1 as LGHNA and CDR2 as YNFKEQ. The CDR3 is made up of 14 amino acids. V was clipped by 1 base and J by 4 bases, with 9 bases between them. This CDR3 is CASSQAGGPDTQYF. As DNA, the CDR3 is TGTGCCAGCAGCCAAGCCGGGGGGCCAGATACGCAGTATTTT.

This clonotype occurred a few times. The V call is TRBV28, the J call TRBJ1-1; D remains ambiguous. This CDR3 is built from 15 residues. Trimming pared 6 bases from V and 3 bases from J, leaving 17 bases between. Germline CDR1 and CDR2: MDHEN and SYDVKM. The CDR3 loop is CASSAPLTHDTEAFF. CDR3 in DNA: TGTGCCAGCAGCGCCCCCCTAACCCACGACACTGAAGCTTTCTTT.

The sample holds many counts of this clonotype. The J gene is TRBJ1-2, the V gene TRBV14; D ambiguous. There are 12 residues in the CDR3. Trimming left V 2 bases short and J 4 bases short, with 5 bases between. Germline CDR1 and CDR2: SGHDN and FVKESK. CDR3 nucleotide sequence: TGTGCCAGCAGCCAATTAGGCTATGGCTACACCTTC. It is translated as CASSQLGYGYTF.

This clonotype was detected only a few times. The chain has TRBV7-2 and TRBJ2-3, with 7 bases identical to TRBD2. Germline V gives CDR1 SGHTA, CDR2 FQGNSA. CDR3 length: 16 amino acids. The junction had 5 bases not matched to a gene; V was cut back by 2 bases and J by 0 bases. Here the CDR3 reads CASSLLADSSTDTQYF. The DNA of the CDR3 is TGTGCCAGCAGCTTACTAGCGGACTCTAGCACAGATACGCAGTATTTT. Full variable domain (outside the CDR3, taken from reference TRBV7-2 and TRBJ2-3): GAGVSQSPSNKVTEKGKDVELRCDPISGHTALYWYRQSLGQGLEFLIYFQGNSAPDKSGLPSDRFSAERTGGSVSTLTIQRTQQEDSAVYLCASSLLADSSTDTQYFGPGTRLTVL.

The gene calls are TRBV29-1 and TRBJ2-6; D may be TRBD1 or TRBD2 (5 bases each). CDR3 length: 15 residues. V was shortened by 4 bases and J by 1 base, with 11 bases between the two germline ends. Germline assignment: CDR1 SQVTM and CDR2 ANQGSEA. CDR3 in DNA: TGCAGCGTTGGGGACGGACGATCTGGGGCCAACGTCCTGACTTTC. Its translation is CSVGDGRSGANVLTF.

The V gene is TRBV11-1, the J gene TRBJ2-7; D not certain. Germline lookup yields CDR1 SGHAT and CDR2 FQDESV (reference sequence). The CDR3 has 16 amino acids. V was shortened by 0 bases and J by 3 bases, with 15 bases between the two germline ends. The DNA of the CDR3 is TGTGCCAGCAGCTTAGCCCCCGATATGGTAATCTACGAGCAGTACTTC. Protein product: CASSLAPDMVIYEQYF.

This clonotype was seen ten or more times. The chain joins TRBV7-2 to TRBJ2-2, with D perhaps TRBD1 or TRBD2 (5 bases each). CDR3 size: 16 residues. Germline CDR1 reads SGHTA; CDR2 reads FQGNSA. With 2 bases removed from V and 7 bases from J, the gap between germline ends came to 17 bases. For the CDR3, the DNA is TGTGCCAGCAGCTTAAGGGGACCAGCAACCCTCGGGGAGCTGTTTTTT. Its protein product is CASSLRGPATLGELFF.

The rearrangement joins TRBV6-1 to TRBJ2-2; D unresolved. Deletions cut 2 bases from V and 2 bases from J, with 9 bases between. The CDR3 consists of 15 residues. The germline CDR1 and CDR2 sequences are MNHNS and SASEGT. This CDR3 is CASSENRPNTGELFF. For the CDR3, the DNA is TGTGCCAGCAGTGAAAACAGACCCAACACCGGGGAGCTGTTTTTT.

Relative to its sample, this clonotype is medium-sized. This sequence joins TRBV7-2 and TRBJ1-1, with D tentatively TRBD1 (5 bases). The V gene lost 3 bases and the J gene lost 1 base, with 9 bases spanning the gap. CDR1 is SGHTA, CDR2 FQGNSA, per germline. The CDR3 loop spans 14 amino acids. DNA of the CDR3: TGTGCCAGCAGCTTTGGACACGCGAACACTGAAGCTTTCTTT. Encoded protein: CASSFGHANTEAFF.

This clonotype has a count of ten or more. This chain links TRBV11-2 with TRBJ2-3; D might be TRBD1 (5 bases). The CDR3 has 12 residues. V lost 6 bases, J lost 3 bases, and 7 bases lay in between. Germline V gene lookup returns CDR1 SGHAT and CDR2 FQNNGV. The CDR3 coding sequence is TGTGCCAGCAGTACAGGAACAGATACGCAGTATTTT. Its protein is CASSTGTDTQYF. Full variable domain (rest looked up from reference TRBV11-2 and TRBJ2-3): EAGVAQSPRYKIIEKRQSVAFWCNPISGHATLYWYQQILGQGPKLLIQFQNNGVVDDSQLPKDRFSAERLKGVDSTLKIQPAKLEDSAVYLCASSTGTDTQYFGPGTRLTVL.

This clonotype came up many times. CDR3 in DNA: TGCAGCGTTTCGGACAGAAGCACCGGGGAGCTGTTTTTT. Its translation is CSVSDRSTGELFF. V is TRBV29-1 and J is TRBJ2-2; D perhaps matches TRBD1 (6 bases). Trimming removed 5 bases from V and 4 bases from J, with 11 bases in between. Germline V gene data show CDR1 as SQVTM and CDR2 as ANQGSEA. This CDR3 is 13 amino acids long.

This clonotype was observed many times. The V and J genes are TRBV7-2 and TRBJ2-5, with a tentative D call TRBD1 (6 bases). The ends were cut back, 5 bases at V and 5 bases at J, with 21 bases in the middle. This CDR3 contains 16 residues. Per germline, CDR1 SGHTA and CDR2 FQGNSA. In nucleotides, the CDR3 is TGTGCCAGCAGCCCGGAACCGGGACATCGAACGGAGACCCAGTACTTC. It yields the protein CASSPEPGHRTETQYF.

Only one count was recorded for this clonotype. The rearrangement uses TRBV5-1 and TRBJ1-1; no reliable D call. V was cut by 3 bases and J by 3 bases, with 9 bases left in between. The CDR3 has 13 residues. Germline V CDR1 and CDR2: SGHRS, YFSETQ. The CDR3 here is CASSSNLHTEAFF. Written as DNA, the CDR3 is TGCGCCAGCAGCTCCAACCTACACACTGAAGCTTTCTTT.

This clonotype occurred many times. The gene calls are TRBV6-6 and TRBJ2-7, with 13 positions matching TRBD2. V dropped 6 bases and J dropped 4; count of bases not matched to a gene: 6. Germline V gene lookup returns CDR1 MNHNY and CDR2 SVGAGI (reference sequence). The CDR3 spans 15 residues. CDR3 amino acids: CASSTRLAGGYEQYF. The DNA for the CDR3 is TGTGCCAGCAGCACCAGACTAGCGGGGGGTTACGAGCAGTACTTC.

This clonotype was detected a few times. The chain is built from TRBV6-1 and TRBJ2-1; D tentatively fits TRBD1 or TRBD2 (5 bases each). Trimming cost V 1 base and J 6 bases, with 13 bases left between them. This CDR3 region has 15 residues. Germline-derived CDR1 and CDR2 are MNHNS and SASEGT. CDR3: CASSEDDGAGNEQFF. Here the CDR3 DNA reads TGTGCCAGCAGTGAAGATGATGGGGCGGGCAATGAGCAGTTCTTC.

The table lists this clonotype with many counts. This sequence joins TRBV6-2 or TRBV6-3 and TRBJ1-2; no clear D gene. CDR1 and CDR2 (germline): MNHEY, SVGEGT. V lost 5 bases to trimming and J lost 7 bases, with 11 bases between them. This CDR3 has 12 amino acids. CDR3 loop: CASSEYPGGYTF. The CDR3 DNA follows: TGTGCCAGCAGTGAATACCCTGGTGGCTACACCTTC.

This chain uses TRBV7-2 with TRBJ1-1; possibly TRBD1 for D (5 bases). The CDR3 sequence is 14 residues long. CDR1 SGHTA and CDR2 FQGNSA come from the germline V gene. V dropped 4 bases and J dropped 5 bases, with 14 bases sitting between them. For the CDR3, the DNA is TGTGCCAGCAGCTCGGACACGGCGAGAACTGAAGCTTTCTTT. This translates into CASSSDTARTEAFF.

This clonotype has just a few counts. The chain couples TRBV19 to TRBJ1-2, with D uncertain. The V end was cut by 3 bases, the J end by 0 bases, with 8 bases between. The CDR3 is made up of 14 amino acids. In germline, CDR1 is LNHDA, CDR2 SQIVND (reference sequence). This chain's CDR3 is CASSISITNYGYTF. The CDR3 DNA reads as TGTGCCAGTAGTATTTCGATCACTAACTATGGCTACACCTTC.

The chain employs TRBV6-5 and TRBJ1-1; the D gene is possibly TRBD1 (5 bases). V dropped 4 bases and J dropped 1 base, with 7 bases sitting between them. The CDR3 length is 13 residues. The germline V gene encodes CDR1 MNHEY and CDR2 SVGAGI. The CDR3 DNA reads TGTGCCAGCAGTTCTGACAGGAACACTGAAGCTTTCTTT. Translation: CASSSDRNTEAFF.

This clonotype showed up many times. The chain carries TRBV19 and TRBJ1-2, with D perhaps matching TRBD1 (6 bases). The CDR3 has 14 amino acids. Trimming removed 5 bases from V and 2 bases from J, with 12 bases in between. Germline assignment: CDR1 LNHDA and CDR2 SQIVND (reference sequence). The CDR3 bases are TGTGCCAGTAGTGCTCACAGGGCAAACTATGGCTACACCTTC. Its translation: CASSAHRANYGYTF.

This clonotype was seen ten or more times. The J gene is TRBJ1-1, the V gene TRBV4-3; D remains unclear. Germline CDR1 and CDR2: LGHNA and YSLEER. This CDR3 has 15 residues. The V and J ends lost 0 bases and 1 base respectively, with 9 bases between them. DNA for the CDR3: TGCGCCAGCAGCCAAGACGCGAGGTGGAACACTGAAGCTTTCTTT. This gives the protein CASSQDARWNTEAFF.

Ten or more counts support this clonotype. The CDR3 nucleotides read TGTGCCAGCAGCCAAGGGGACAGGGTCGACTATCAGCCCCAGCATTTT. Amino acid sequence: CASSQGDRVDYQPQHF. The chain recombines TRBV4-2 with TRBJ1-5, with 9 nucleotides matching TRBD1. CDR1 and CDR2 from the germline V gene are LGHNA and YNFKEQ. CDR3 length equals 16 residues. Trimming took 1 base from V and 5 from J; bases not matched to a gene: 6.